The T cell receptor beta chain described here comes from a study of shared clonotypes between healthy human individuals. Study-wide findings and caveats: Rarefaction indicated that sorted-subset sequencing remained incomplete although depth was large. In contrast to clonotypes shared by all four donors, non-shared clonotypes had lower generation probabilities. Around 5% was the fraction of naive CD4 clonotypes found shared across four donors.

Profiling relied on immunoSEQ multiplex PCR, and the TCRdb table lists in-frame clones only, not all of them. The repertoire consists of some 550,000 clones, with roughly 97% occurring once and the leading ten covering 0.045% to 0.07%. Concerning this clone: The antigen is undetermined.

Germline V gene sequence: CDR1 SGHRS, CDR2 YFSETQ. Trimming shortened V by 2 bases and J by 8 bases, and 13 bases separated the two germline ends. This CDR3 is built from 13 residues. Sample: naive CD4+ T cells sorted from blood. Described subset: CD45RA+ positively selected. The chain has TRBV5-1 and TRBJ1-2; no clear D. This TCR derives from a woman aged 25 to 39 in good health. CDR3 nucleotide sequence: TGCGCCAGCAGCTTTTCCCACGAGGGCGGCTACACCTTC. Translation: CASSFSHEGGYTF.